Included here is one TCR beta chain sequence, with context. The data belong to a study of blood T cell repertoires in COVID-19. Study background: Donors in the United States, Italy and Spain gave samples during acute or convalescent COVID-19. From T cells, B-cell-depleted T cells, or PBMCs came the material, which was cDNA or gDNA.

Per the authors' pipeline: Reference gene primer amplification in the assay estimated nucleated cell counts. Produced via immunoSEQ multiplex PCR; TCRdb's table is partial and in-frame only. The V and J calls and the clone size are those of that table, but D and trimming were determined from the DNA. The data contain approximately 34,000 clones, roughly nine tenths of them singletons. The germline V gene has CDR1 LGHDT and CDR2 YNNKEL (reference sequence). CDR3 length equals 13 residues. The V end was cut by 3 bases, the J end by 6 bases, with 10 bases between. Sequencing used peripheral blood. This chain links TRBV3-1 (or the pseudogene TRBV3-2) with TRBJ2-3; no definite D call. This receptor was identified in a man between 60 and 70 years old with acute or convalescent COVID-19. The CDR3 loop reads CASSQVYKDTQYF. The CDR3 DNA sequence: TGTGCCAGCAGCCAGGTATACAAGGATACGCAGTATTTT.